The TCR beta chain described here comes from a study of CD8 T cells in ankylosing spondylitis. The germline V and J ends were trimmed by 4 bases and 1 base, with 11 bases remaining between them. The CDR3 sequence is 14 residues long. CDR1 and CDR2 (germline): SGDLS, YYNGEE. Overall study results and limits: CD8+ by phenotype, disease-linked clones were relatively rare in peripheral blood. Matched ankylosing spondylitis synovial fluid reportedly contained a significantly enriched population of disease-linked clones. Past studies reported some motif variants in reactive arthritis synovial fluid and blood. Seemingly distinctive of ankylosing spondylitis blood was a TCR beta motif formed by eight highly homologous variants.

About this clonotype: Antigen: not known.

Making the TCR beta libraries involved quantitative 5'-RACE with molecular barcodes. TCRdb analysed the 5' RACE reads with MiXCR anew, one entry per CDR3 protein. In the table there are 700,000 to 1,000,000 distinct CDR3 sequences, over 9.5% of which are singletons. This chain joins TRBV9 and TRBJ1-1; no definite D call. Sequencing was performed on blood, either unsorted or a sorted T cell fraction (not recorded which). The clonotype comes from a male donor with ankylosing spondylitis. The DNA of the CDR3 is TGTGCCAGCAGCCCGACCCGGCAGAACACTGAAGCTTTCTTT. Its translation is CASSPTRQNTEAFF. The variable domain in full, with the rest retrieved from reference TRBV9 and TRBJ1-1, is DSGVTQTPKHLITATGQRVTLRCSPRSGDLSVYWYQQSLDQGLQFLIQYYNGEERAKGNILERFSAQQFPDLHSELNLSSLELGDSALYFCASSPTRQNTEAFFGQGTRLTVV.